The 31 T cell receptor beta chains presented below share a single source sample, sequenced in a study of human T cells and chemical hapten exposure. One entry per CDR3 protein results from TCRdb running MiXCR on the RACE reads. Among tens of thousands of distinct CDR3 sequences listed, around 6.5% were seen once. Noted time point: patch test 1, 2 weeks after DPC sensitization. As to treatment: therapeutic diphenylcyclopropenone sensitization with weekly scalp DPC. Unseparated into fractions, whole blood served as the source from which total RNA was extracted. The sequencing here drew on whole blood, taken in connection with sensitization to the hapten diphenylcyclopropenone (DPC). The receptors originated from a woman aged 25 to 39 with alopecia areata. Some clones in this sample may be carry-over from other donors' samples.

In this sample, this clonotype turned up many times. The CDR3: CASSLAGSYNEQFF. CDR3 nucleotide sequence: TGTGCCAGCAGTCTAGCGGGATCCTACAATGAGCAGTTCTTC. The J gene is TRBJ2-1, the V gene TRBV27; 9 bases align to TRBD2. The germline V gene encodes CDR1 MNHEY and CDR2 SMNVEV (reference sequence). The CDR3 covers 14 residues. The trim removed 5 bases at V and 1 base at J, leaving 0 bases unmatched.

This clonotype came up a few times. The chain employs TRBV28 and TRBJ2-1; 11 nucleotides line up with TRBD2. V lost 6 bases, J lost 7 bases, and 8 bases stayed unmatched. CDR1 is MDHEN, CDR2 SYDVKM, per germline. The CDR3 is 15 residues long. The CDR3 is CASRSLAGGGNEQFF. The CDR3 region has the DNA TGTGCCAGCAGGTCTCTAGCGGGGGGCGGGAATGAGCAGTTCTTC.

This clonotype was detected ten times or more. V and J are TRBV9 and TRBJ2-1; TRBD2 agrees at 7 bases. This CDR3 has 15 residues. J gave up 7 bases and V 4 bases, and 11 bases lay outside the gene matches. Germline V gene sequence: CDR1 SGDLS, CDR2 YYNGEE. CDR3 amino acids: CASSPGTTDRNEQFF. As DNA, the CDR3 is TGTGCCAGCAGCCCCGGGACTACCGACCGGAATGAGCAGTTCTTC.

The CDR3 region is CASSLGLAGARGETQYF. The CDR3 nucleotides are TGCGCCAGCAGCCTGGGACTAGCGGGGGCTCGGGGGGAGACCCAGTACTTC. The chain employs TRBV5-1 and TRBJ2-5, with 14 bases lining up with TRBD2. The CDR3 loop spans 17 amino acids. Germline lookup yields CDR1 SGHRS and CDR2 YFSETQ. The ends lost 4 bases at V and 5 bases at J; junction bases unmatched: 10.

Turning to this clonotype: A much larger clonotype is one base distant, so this may be a read error. The CDR3 DNA sequence: TGTGCCAGCAGCTTAGCGCTGGGTACCGAGACGGGTAATCAGCCCCAGCATTTT. This encodes CASSLALGTETGNQPQHF. The rearrangement links TRBV7-8 to TRBJ1-5; D is unresolved. The CDR3 runs 18 residues. Germline V gene lookup returns CDR1 SGHVS and CDR2 FQNEAQ. Trimming stripped 0 bases from V and 4 bases from J, with 19 bases between.

The V call is TRBV12-3 or TRBV12-4, the J call TRBJ1-2; possible D gene TRBD1, 5 bases. The CDR3 covers 14 residues. Deletions cut 3 bases from V and 3 bases from J, with 11 bases between. CDR3 in DNA: TGTGCCAGCAGTTTCGTAGGGGACTACTATGGCTACACCTTC. Translation gives CASSFVGDYYGYTF.

This clonotype came up a few times. The rearrangement joins TRBV12-3 or TRBV12-4 to TRBJ2-7; the D call may be TRBD1 or TRBD2 (6 bases each). The CDR3 contains 14 residues. The germline V and J ends were trimmed by 6 bases and 2 bases, with 14 bases remaining between them. CDR3 bases: TGTGCCAGCAGCCTGGTGGAGGGGGCCTACGAGCAGTACTTC. Its protein product is CASSLVEGAYEQYF.

The V call is TRBV14, the J call TRBJ2-7; 10 positions match TRBD2. Germline assignment: CDR1 SGHDN and CDR2 FVKESK. There are 15 residues in the CDR3. V trimming: 2 bases; J trimming: 2 bases; junction bases outside the gene matches: 3. The chain's CDR3 is CASSQSGGGAYEQYF. The CDR3 nucleotides read TGTGCCAGCAGCCAAAGCGGGGGGGGGGCCTACGAGCAGTACTTC.

At least ten counts were recorded for this clonotype. The chain has TRBV5-4 and TRBJ2-7; 7 nucleotides align to TRBD1. Germline trimming cut 2 bases from V and 5 bases from J; bases unmatched to any gene: 4. This CDR3 region has 13 residues. Germline CDR1 reads SGHNT; CDR2 reads YYREEE (reference sequence). For the CDR3, the DNA is TGTGCCAGCAGCTTACAGGGGCTCAACGAGCAGTACTTC. Amino acids: CASSLQGLNEQYF.

This clonotype was seen many times. The chain uses TRBV7-9 and TRBJ2-5; 7 bases agree with TRBD2. Germline V gives CDR1 SEHNR, CDR2 FQNEAQ (reference sequence). This CDR3 spans 14 amino acids. V lost 3 bases, J lost 4 bases, and 5 bases stayed unmatched. The CDR3 loop is CASSFGLDVETQYF. CDR3 sequence (DNA): TGTGCCAGCAGCTTCGGACTAGATGTAGAGACCCAGTACTTC.

In its sample, this clonotype ranks as medium-sized (0.01 to 0.1%). V and J are TRBV28 and TRBJ2-7; D call uncertain. Germline V gene sequence: CDR1 MDHEN, CDR2 SYDVKM. V lost 6 bases to trimming and J lost 1 base, with 10 bases between them. This CDR3 contains 13 residues. As DNA, the CDR3 is TGTGCCAGCAGCCCACCGGATTCCTACGAGCAGTACTTC. Protein: CASSPPDSYEQYF.

This clonotype showed up just a few times. The chain links TRBV7-2 to TRBJ2-1; 11 nucleotides agree with TRBD2. This CDR3 comprises 16 residues. V was clipped by 4 bases and J by 3 bases; unmatched bases: 5. Germline V lookup: CDR1 SGHTA, CDR2 FQGNSA. As DNA, the CDR3 is TGTGCCAGCAGCTCGGTAGCGGGGGGGAACTACAATGAGCAGTTCTTC. As protein: CASSSVAGGNYNEQFF.

This clonotype was seen ten or more times. CDR3 sequence: CASRVNTDTQYF. In nucleotides, the CDR3 is TGCGCCAGCAGAGTTAACACAGATACGCAGTATTTT. The rearrangement joins TRBV5-1 to TRBJ2-3; D gene unclear. There are 12 residues in the CDR3. The V and J ends lost 5 bases and 2 bases respectively, with 6 bases between them. Germline V gene lookup returns CDR1 SGHRS and CDR2 YFSETQ.

This clonotype was observed a few times. The chain joins TRBV4-3 to TRBJ1-1, with D tentatively TRBD1 (6 bases). The CDR3 consists of 13 residues. V was clipped by 1 base and J by 3 bases, with 6 bases between them. Per the germline V gene, CDR1 is LGHNA and CDR2 is YSLEER. The CDR3: CASSQAGDTEAFF. In DNA form, the CDR3 reads TGCGCCAGCAGCCAAGCAGGGGACACTGAAGCTTTCTTT.

This clonotype occurred many times. The V and J genes are TRBV20-1 and TRBJ1-3; D perhaps matches TRBD1 (5 bases). Per germline, CDR1 DFQATT and CDR2 SNEGSKA (reference sequence). V was shortened by 1 base and J by 0 bases, with 16 bases between the two germline ends. The CDR3 is 17 amino acids. CDR3 sequence (DNA): TGCAGTGCTAGAGGGGGAGGTGGCAGGGCCTCTGGAAACACCATATATTTT. Translating gives CSARGGGGRASGNTIYF.

By share, this clonotype ranks as large. The gene calls are TRBV2 and TRBJ2-7; 7 bases are a match to TRBD1. Germline assignment: CDR1 SNHLY and CDR2 FYNNEI. With V trimmed by 4 bases and J by 6 bases, 9 bases remained unmatched. The CDR3 has 14 residues. The CDR3 sequence is CASSGGTVRGEQYF. DNA for the CDR3: TGTGCCAGCAGTGGGGGGACAGTGAGGGGCGAGCAGTACTTC.

This chain uses TRBV12-3 or TRBV12-4 with TRBJ2-3; 10 positions match TRBD1. With 6 bases clipped from V and 5 bases from J, the junction kept 5 bases outside the gene matches. This CDR3 is built from 14 residues. The CDR3 DNA sequence: TGTGCCAGCAGCACGACAGGGGGCGGAGATACGCAGTATTTT. Residues: CASSTTGGGDTQYF.

Worth noting for this clonotype: This may be a read error, as it is one base from a much larger clone. The chain recombines TRBV10-3 with TRBJ2-3, with 7 bases aligning to TRBD2. This CDR3 has 13 residues. Germline loops: CDR1 ENHRY, CDR2 SYGVKD. The junction had 9 bases not matched to a gene; V was cut back by 10 bases and J by 5 bases. Here the CDR3 reads CASSWDYIDTQYF. CDR3 coding DNA: TGTGCCAGTTCCTGGGACTACATAGATACGCAGTATTTT.

The V call is TRBV27, the J call TRBJ2-7; no reliable D call. Germline CDR1 and CDR2: MNHEY and SMNVEV (reference sequence). This CDR3 comprises 14 residues. V was trimmed by 4 bases and J by 4 bases, leaving 14 bases between them. CDR3 DNA: TGTGCCAGCAGTTCGAGAGGATGGTCGTACGAGCAGTACTTC. Its protein is CASSSRGWSYEQYF.

This clonotype was found many times. The chain uses TRBV4-1 and TRBJ2-3; D uncertain. V lost 0 bases to trimming and J lost 8 bases, with 9 bases between them. Germline CDR1 MGHRA, CDR2 YSYEKL. The CDR3 covers 13 residues. The CDR3: CASSQELSGTQYF. The CDR3 bases are TGCGCCAGCAGCCAAGAGCTATCGGGTACGCAGTATTTT.

The table lists this clonotype with many counts. This sequence joins TRBV28 and TRBJ1-2, with D perhaps matching TRBD1 (5 bases). In germline, CDR1 is MDHEN, CDR2 SYDVKM. The CDR3 is made up of 14 amino acids. Trimming stripped 4 bases from V and 8 bases from J, with 17 bases between. This chain's CDR3 is CASSSGTGGLGYTF. The CDR3 DNA reads TGTGCCAGCAGTTCCGGGACGGGGGGTTTGGGCTACACCTTC.

This clonotype came up many times. This chain uses TRBV20-1 with TRBJ1-1; D not resolved. The CDR3 is 15 amino acids. Germline V gene sequence: CDR1 DFQATT, CDR2 SNEGSKA (reference sequence). V gave up 0 bases and J gave up 0 bases, with 11 bases separating them. CDR3 in DNA: TGCAGTGCTAGAGATGGGAGAGCTCTGAACACTGAAGCTTTCTTT. This encodes CSARDGRALNTEAFF.

The table lists this clonotype with a few counts. The chain has TRBV20-1 and TRBJ2-5, with unresolved D. V was pared by 5 bases and J by 2 bases, with 15 bases between. Germline V CDR1 and CDR2: DFQATT, SNEGSKA (reference sequence). This CDR3 region has 14 residues. The DNA for the CDR3 is TGCAGTGCTGGGTTACCGCCACAGCAAGAGACCCAGTACTTC. This encodes CSAGLPPQQETQYF.

This clonotype was counted only a few times. CDR3 protein: CSVGGSGQYF. DNA for the CDR3: TGCAGCGTTGGAGGAAGCGGGCAGTACTTC. The chain carries TRBV29-1 and TRBJ2-7, with D perhaps matching TRBD2 (5 bases). Looked up from germline, CDR1 is SQVTM and CDR2 is ANQGSEA. Between the trimmed V and J ends, which lost 4 bases and 9 bases, there was a span of 10 bases. This CDR3 is built from 10 residues.

In its sample, this clonotype was seen many times. The V and J genes are TRBV3-1 and TRBJ2-7; either TRBD1 or TRBD2 may fit D (5 bases each). CDR3 length: 17 amino acids. The V gene's germline CDR1 is LGHDT and CDR2 YNNKEL (reference sequence). The V end lost 2 bases, the J end lost 1 base, and 18 bases lay between the germline ends. The CDR3 is CASSQQGLATESYEQYF. CDR3 DNA: TGTGCCAGCAGCCAACAAGGACTTGCGACAGAATCCTACGAGCAGTACTTC.

The CDR3 DNA reads TGTGCCAGCAGGCGGACGGGGGGTTTTAATGAAAAACTGTTTTTT. Translated, it gives CASRRTGGFNEKLFF. This chain uses TRBV6-5 with TRBJ1-4, with D tentatively TRBD1 (5 bases). The germline V gene encodes CDR1 MNHEY and CDR2 SVGAGI. V was shortened by 6 bases and J by 4 bases, with 15 bases between the two germline ends. The CDR3 is 15 amino acids.

This clonotype was picked up a small number of times. CDR3 nucleotide sequence: TGTGCCAGCTCCCTCTCCAGGCAAGAGACCCAGTACTTC. Translated: CASSLSRQETQYF. The V call is TRBV6-2 or TRBV6-3, the J call TRBJ2-5; D is uncertain. The CDR3 runs to 13 residues. Per germline, CDR1 MNHEY and CDR2 SVGEGT. V lost 8 bases to trimming and J lost 2 bases, with 12 bases between them.

Only a few counts were recorded for this clonotype. This chain links TRBV30 with TRBJ2-5; 11 bases line up with TRBD2. V lost 3 bases and J lost 5; bases outside the gene matches: 2. The CDR3 runs 13 residues. CDR1 is GTSNPN and CDR2 is SVGIG in the germline V gene (reference sequence). CDR3 DNA: TGTGCCTGGAGACTAGCGGGGGTGGAGACCCAGTACTTC. This encodes CAWRLAGVETQYF.

V and J are TRBV5-1 and TRBJ1-6, with D perhaps TRBD1 (6 bases). CDR3 length: 13 amino acids. Germline CDR1 reads SGHRS; CDR2 reads YFSETQ. V lost 7 bases to trimming and J lost 7 bases, with 12 bases between them. CDR3 protein: CASRQGRNSPLHF. The CDR3 region has the DNA TGCGCCAGCCGGCAGGGGCGGAATTCACCCCTCCACTTT. Full variable domain (rest looked up from reference TRBV5-1 and TRBJ1-6): KAGVTQTPRYLIKTRGQQVTLSCSPISGHRSVSWYQQTPGQGLQFLFEYFSETQRNKGNFPGRFSGRQFSNSRSEMNVSTLELGDSALYLCASRQGRNSPLHFGNGTRLTVT.

CDR3 bases: TGTGCCAGCAGCGAGGGACTGAACAGGTTTACTGAAGCTTTCTTT. Residues: CASSEGLNRFTEAFF. This sequence joins TRBV9 and TRBJ1-1; D is possibly TRBD1 (5 bases). The CDR3 length is 15 residues. V shed 3 bases and J shed 5 bases, with 17 bases lying between them. Looked up from germline, CDR1 is SGDLS and CDR2 is YYNGEE.

This clonotype was found many times. The rearrangement uses TRBV6-1 and TRBJ2-3, with 10 positions matching TRBD2. Germline trimming cut 0 bases from V and 1 base from J; bases unmatched to any gene: 1. The germline CDR1 and CDR2 sequences are MNHNS and SASEGT. This CDR3 is 16 amino acids long. The CDR3 DNA sequence: TGTGCCAGCAGTGAAGCCCTAGCGGGGGGCACAGATACGCAGTATTTT. Translating it yields CASSEALAGGTDTQYF.